The source of this TCR beta chain is a study of cytomegalovirus exposure and HLA in healthy donors. Study-wide findings and caveats: According to a later analysis, donors in an Asian-associated ancestry cluster reportedly had fewer N-insertions than the roughly 660-donor mean. Cytomegalovirus-associated TCR beta chains were listed, numbering some 170. Most of the CMV-associated TCR beta chains (in a later analysis) appeared to be HLA-restricted.

This clone has just a few counts. Its cognate antigen is unknown. The same CDR3 is also encoded by other DNA sequences in this sample. V lost 0 bases to trimming and J lost 2 bases, with 7 bases between them. The V gene's germline CDR1 is KGHSH and CDR2 LQKENI. The CDR3 has 14 residues. This PCR relied on a set of 60 Vbeta primers and 13 Jbeta primers. Only in-frame clones appear in the TCRdb table, and some are missing; sequencing was by immunoSEQ multiplex PCR. The sample records around 150,000 clones, approximately 79% being singletons. Donors sampled were nominally healthy, though unrecorded immune exposures were likely.

V is TRBV18 and J is TRBJ2-5; D ambiguous. Sequencing was performed on PBMCs. This TCR was recovered from a man aged 45-60 years in good health and CMV-seropositive. The CDR3 loop is CASSPPSQQETQYF. For the CDR3, the DNA is TGTGCCAGCTCACCACCCTCGCAGCAAGAGACCCAGTACTTC.